This entry is about one TCR beta chain. Its target is not known. At one of its ends the junction is not consistent with the germline gene, which may arise from a read error. This entry comes from a study of glioma-infiltrating T cells. Study-level points and caveats: Non-neoplastic patients had below-expected tissue-blood divergence, while all gliomas exceeded expectation.

Germline values: CDR1 MNHNS, CDR2 SASEGT. The CDR3 consists of 14 residues. The iRepertoire nested amplicon-rescue multiplex PCR amplified TCR alpha and beta CDR3s from RNA. MiXCR was run by TCRdb on the multiplex PCR reads, yielding one entry per CDR3 protein. The repertoire holds about 99,000 distinct CDR3 sequences, about 30% seen once, with approximately 43% in the top ten. The TCR comes from a human donor with low-grade glioma or glioblastoma, undergoing nonglioma brain surgery, or in good health (not recorded which). The gene calls are TRBV6-1 and TRBJ1-5, with D hard to call. The sample comprised glioma tissue, nonneoplastic brain tissue, or PBMCs (not recorded which). The CDR3 coding sequence is TGTGCCGGCAGTGAGTCGATCAGCGGGCAGCCCCAGCATTTT. Translated, it gives CAGSESISGQPQHF.